This TCR beta chain was sequenced for a study of cytotoxic CD8 clonotypes in ibrutinib-treated CLL. Profiling relied on immunoSEQ multiplex PCR, and the TCRdb table lists in-frame clones only, not all of them. This sample yields some 150,000 clones, of which approximately 77% are seen a single time; approximately 28% belongs to the top ten. Findings of the study overall: Sustained-remission patients were sampled at one set of times and progressing patients at different ones. The study found public clonotypes uncommon, contracting or stable on treatment. Clonality, elevated at ibrutinib response, dropped back toward baseline at progression.

V was pared by 7 bases and J by 1 base, with 7 bases between. The CDR3 consists of 11 residues. Looked up from germline, CDR1 is SQVTM and CDR2 is ANQGSEA. Worth noting for this clone: Its specificity is unknown.

The V and J genes are TRBV29-1 and TRBJ1-1; D gene unclear. This sample comprised PBMCs, obtained after 12 months of ibrutinib treatment. The clonotype was recovered from a human donor with chronic lymphocytic leukemia. The CDR3: CSADKNTEAFF. In DNA, the CDR3 is TGCAGCGCTGACAAGAACACTGAAGCTTTCTTT.